These T cell receptor beta chains were read from a single sample in a study of cytomegalovirus exposure and HLA in healthy donors. The method was immunoSEQ multiplex PCR; TCRdb's version includes in-frame clones alone and lacks a portion of them. The table shows 150,000 to 200,000 clones, with 77% occurring only once. Sequenced input: PBMCs. The source is a woman younger than 45 in good health and CMV-seronegative. CDR3s include the opening cysteine and the closing phenylalanine or tryptophan. The order of the fields is D gene, V gene, J gene, clone size, CDR3 DNA, CDR3 protein. A D gene is named only where the DNA matches it firmly. Only some rows state a clone size, as once, few, many or a class for expanded clones.

>-|TRBV6-4|TRBJ2-3|-
TGTGCCAGCAGCTTCTCTAGCGGCACAGATACGCAGTATTTT
CASSFSSGTDTQYF
>-|TRBV5-1|TRBJ1-5|-
TGCGCCAGCAGCTTGGCAGGGGAACAGCCCCAGCATTTT
CASSLAGEQPQHF
>TRBD1|TRBV11-1|TRBJ1-5|-
TGTGCCAGCAGCGCGGACAGGACTAATCAGCCCCAGCATTTT
CASSADRTNQPQHF
>-|TRBV5-4|TRBJ2-7|few
TGTGCCAGCAGCTTGGGGGCAGGGGGGAACTACGAGCAGTACTTC
CASSLGAGGNYEQYF
>-|TRBV11-2|TRBJ2-2|few
TGTGCCAGCAGCTTAGTTGTCAGCACGGGTACCGGGGAGCTGTTTTTT
CASSLVVSTGTGELFF
>-|TRBV15|TRBJ2-3|-
TGTGCCACCAGCAGAGGGACAACAAGCACAGATACGCAGTATTTT
CATSRGTTSTDTQYF
>-|TRBV6-1|TRBJ2-4|-
TGTGCCAGCAGTGAATCTGCGGGCCAAGCCCCTCTAGCCAAAAACATTCAGTACTTC
CASSESAGQAPLAKNIQYF
>TRBD1|TRBV6-5|TRBJ2-7|-
TGTGCCAGCACACCCGTGATACAGGGGGACGAGCAGTACTTC
CASTPVIQGDEQYF
>TRBD2|TRBV4-3|TRBJ2-1|-
TGCGCCAGCAGCCGACAGGGACTTGCGGGAGGGTCTGAGCAGTTCTTC
CASSRQGLAGGSEQFF
>-|TRBV14|TRBJ1-6|-
TGTGCCAGCAGCCAACAGGCTAATTCACCCCTCCACTTT
CASSQQANSPLHF
>-|TRBV6-5|TRBJ2-2|-
TGTGCCAGCAGTTACCGAATGGACAGCACCGGGGAGCTGTTTTTT
CASSYRMDSTGELFF
>-|TRBV9|TRBJ1-2|-
TGTGCCAGCAGCCCACTCCGGGAGGGACAAACCTATGGCTACACCTTC
CASSPLREGQTYGYTF
>TRBD1|TRBV10-3|TRBJ1-4|-
TGTGCCACCGCGACAGGGACTAATGAAAAACTGTTTTTT
CATATGTNEKLFF
>-|TRBV19|TRBJ1-1|-
TGTGCCAGTAGTAAGCAGGGGCGGATGAACACTGAAGCTTTCTTT
CASSKQGRMNTEAFF
>TRBD1|TRBV13|TRBJ1-2|few
TGTGCCAGCAGAGAGGGACAGTCCTATGGCTACACCTTC
CASREGQSYGYTF
>TRBD1|TRBV4-1|TRBJ1-1|-
TGCGCCAGCAGCCACGGACAGGGGTTGAACACTGAAGCTTTCTTT
CASSHGQGLNTEAFF
>-|TRBV6-1|TRBJ1-1|once
TGTGCCAGCAGTGAATGGGGCAGGGGACGGACTGAAGCTTTCTTT
CASSEWGRGRTEAFF
>TRBD1|TRBV4-1|TRBJ2-7|-
TGCGCCAGCAGCCAAGCTTATACTTCAGGGGGCTCAAAGCGCGAGCAGTACTTC
CASSQAYTSGGSKREQYF
>-|TRBV5-1|TRBJ2-7|-
TGCGCCAGCAGCTTGGCGGTTAGCGCGGGGGAGCAGTACTTC
CASSLAVSAGEQYF
>-|TRBV4-1|TRBJ2-2|-
TGCGCCAGCAGCCAAGCAGAATGGAGGGGGGAGCTGTTTTTT
CASSQAEWRGELFF
>-|TRBV5-4|TRBJ2-2|-
TGTGCCAGCAGCTTGGACAGGACGAACACCGGGGAGCTGTTTTTT
CASSLDRTNTGELFF
>TRBD2|TRBV7-2|TRBJ2-7|-
TGTGCCAGCAGCTTGACTAGCGGGATACTTTACGAGCAGTACTTC
CASSLTSGILYEQYF
>-|TRBV15|TRBJ1-1|-
TGTGCCACCAGCAGAGATCTTAGGAGGGAAGCTTTCTTT
CATSRDLRREAFF
>-|TRBV2|TRBJ1-5|-
TGTGCCAGCAGCGCCGGACAGATCGAGCAGCCCCAGCATTTT
CASSAGQIEQPQHF
>-|TRBV11-1|TRBJ2-6|few
TGTGCCAGCAGCCCGGGACATTCGTCTGGGGCCAACGTCCTGACTTTC
CASSPGHSSGANVLTF
>TRBD1|TRBV2|TRBJ2-1|-
TGTGCCAGCAGTGCTCTCACAGGGGGCAATGAGCAGTTCTTC
CASSALTGGNEQFF
>-|TRBV5-1|TRBJ2-7|once
TGCGCCAGCAGCCATTCAGGGTTCACCTACGAGCAGTACTTC
CASSHSGFTYEQYF
>-|TRBV30|TRBJ1-1|-
TGTGCCCTGAAAACTTTGACAGTGAACACTGAAGCTTTCTTT
CALKTLTVNTEAFF
>TRBD1|TRBV5-1|TRBJ2-6|-
TGCGCCAGCAGCTCACCGGGACAGGGCTTCTCTGGGGCCAACGTCCTGACTTTC
CASSSPGQGFSGANVLTF
>-|TRBV5-6|TRBJ2-5|-
TGTGCCAGCAGCTTTAGAGGTTCAGAGACCCAGTACTTC
CASSFRGSETQYF
>-|TRBV19|TRBJ2-7|-
TGTGCCAGTAGTATCTTTGGGGACATGTCCTACGAGCAGTACTTC
CASSIFGDMSYEQYF
>-|TRBV2|TRBJ2-7|-
TGTGCCAGCGACCGGGACATCTACGAGCAGTACTTC
CASDRDIYEQYF
>-|TRBV11-1|TRBJ2-7|-
TGTGCCAGCAGCTTAGCAGAACTTGGCGAGCAGTACTTC
CASSLAELGEQYF
>-|TRBV5-1|TRBJ2-3|-
TGCGCCAGCAGCCTTAGCGGCACCACAGATACGCAGTATTTT
CASSLSGTTDTQYF
>-|TRBV5-5|TRBJ1-1|-
TGTGCCAGCAGCTTGGTTAGACAGCCGTTGAACACTGAAGCTTTCTTT
CASSLVRQPLNTEAFF
>TRBD1|TRBV2|TRBJ2-7|-
TGTGCCAGCCTCGGCCGGGACAGGGGTTATTACGAGCAGTACTTC
CASLGRDRGYYEQYF
>TRBD1|TRBV28|TRBJ1-2|-
TGTGCCAGCAGTCTGGGACAGGGGGGTAACTATGGCTACACCTTC
CASSLGQGGNYGYTF
>-|TRBV6-5|TRBJ2-7|-
TGTGCCAGTTCTTATGACAGGACGAACCCCTACGAGCAGTACTTC
CASSYDRTNPYEQYF
>TRBD1|TRBV27|TRBJ2-7|-
TGTGCCAGCAGTCCGGGACAGGGGTACGAGCAGTACTTC
CASSPGQGYEQYF
>-|TRBV5-6|TRBJ2-3|-
TGTGCCAGCAGCGTAACACGGGTTAGTGCAGATACGCAGTATTTT
CASSVTRVSADTQYF
>-|TRBV10-3|TRBJ2-1|once
TGTGCCATCACAGGGAACCTTAATTACAATGAGCAGTTCTTC
CAITGNLNYNEQFF
>TRBD1|TRBV29-1|TRBJ1-2|-
TGCAGCGTCGCACAGGGGGACTATGGCTACCCCTTC
CSVAQGDYGYPF
>TRBD1|TRBV4-3|TRBJ1-1|-
TGCGCCAGCAGCCAAGTACTAGGGGGCTACACTGAAGCTTTCTTT
CASSQVLGGYTEAFF
>-|TRBV6-5|TRBJ2-7|-
TGTGCCAGCAGTTACGAGGCCCCCGGGAACGAGCAGTACTTC
CASSYEAPGNEQYF
>TRBD2|TRBV6-5|TRBJ2-1|once
TGTGCCAGCAGTTTAGCGGGATACAATGAGCAGTTCTTC
CASSLAGYNEQFF
>-|TRBV7-9|TRBJ2-5|-
TGTGCCAGCAGCTTAAGTGTACAGGAGGGGGAGACCCAGTACTTC
CASSLSVQEGETQYF
>TRBD2|TRBV4-3|TRBJ2-7|-
TGCGCCAGCAGCCAACTAGCGGGAGGTTCCTACGAGCAGTACTTC
CASSQLAGGSYEQYF
>TRBD2|TRBV7-2|TRBJ2-3|-
TGTGCCAGCAGCTCTCGGACTAGCGGGTCAGATACGCAGTATTTT
CASSSRTSGSDTQYF
>-|TRBV30|TRBJ2-5|-
TGTGCCTGGAGTGTACTGGGAGAGGAGACCCAGTACTTC
CAWSVLGEETQYF
>TRBD1|TRBV30|TRBJ2-1|-
TGTGCCTGGGGTTGGGCAGGGGGTGGGAATGAGCAGTTCTTC
CAWGWAGGGNEQFF
>TRBD1|TRBV28|TRBJ1-2|-
TGTGCCAGCAGTTTAAGGGGGCGCTCGGGCTACACCTTC
CASSLRGRSGYTF
>TRBD2|TRBV7-2|TRBJ2-3|-
TGTGCCAGCAGCGTAAGAACCGGTCGGGGGGGCCGGGATACGCAGTATTTT
CASSVRTGRGGRDTQYF
>-|TRBV6-1|TRBJ2-5|-
TGTGCCTCCCGAGTGTCGGGAAAAGAGACCCAGTACTTC
CASRVSGKETQYF
>-|TRBV7-6|TRBJ2-4|-
TGTGCCAGCAGCTCCACCGGACAGAAAAACATTCAGTACTTC
CASSSTGQKNIQYF
>-|TRBV4-2|TRBJ2-5|-
TGTGCCAGCAGCCGCCAGCAGGTCAGGGAGGAGCAGTACTTC
CASSRQQVREEQYF
>TRBD1|TRBV5-6|TRBJ2-5|-
TGTGCCAGCAGCCTAGGACAGGCCCGATGGGAGACCCAGTACTTC
CASSLGQARWETQYF